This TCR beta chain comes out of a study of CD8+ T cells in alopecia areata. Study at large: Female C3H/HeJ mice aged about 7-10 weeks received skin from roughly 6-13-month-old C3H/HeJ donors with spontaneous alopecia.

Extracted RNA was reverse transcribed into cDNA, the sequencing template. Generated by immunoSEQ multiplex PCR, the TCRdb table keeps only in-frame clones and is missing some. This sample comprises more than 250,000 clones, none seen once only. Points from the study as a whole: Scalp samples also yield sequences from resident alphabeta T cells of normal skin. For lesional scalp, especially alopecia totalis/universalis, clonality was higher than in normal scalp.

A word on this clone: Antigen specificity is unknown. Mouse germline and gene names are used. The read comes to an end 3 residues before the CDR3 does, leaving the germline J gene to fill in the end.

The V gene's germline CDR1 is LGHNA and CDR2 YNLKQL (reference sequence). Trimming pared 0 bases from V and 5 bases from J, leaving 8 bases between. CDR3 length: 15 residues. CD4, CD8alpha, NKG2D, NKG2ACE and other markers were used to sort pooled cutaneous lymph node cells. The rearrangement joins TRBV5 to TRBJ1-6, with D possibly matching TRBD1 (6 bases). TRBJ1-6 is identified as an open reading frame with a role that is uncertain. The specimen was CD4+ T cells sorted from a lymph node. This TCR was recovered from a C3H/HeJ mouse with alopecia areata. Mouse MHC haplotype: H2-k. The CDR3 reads CASSQEQGHNSPLYF. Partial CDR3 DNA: TGTGCCAGCAGCCAAGAACAGGGACATAATTCGCCC.